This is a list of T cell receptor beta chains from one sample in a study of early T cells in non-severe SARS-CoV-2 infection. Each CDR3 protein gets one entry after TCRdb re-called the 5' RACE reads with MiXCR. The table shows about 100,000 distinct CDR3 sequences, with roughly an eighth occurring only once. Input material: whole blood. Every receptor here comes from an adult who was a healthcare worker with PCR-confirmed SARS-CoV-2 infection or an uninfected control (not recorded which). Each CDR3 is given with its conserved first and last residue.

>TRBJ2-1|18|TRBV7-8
CASSSRGASGGLNNEQFF
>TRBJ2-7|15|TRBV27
CASSLQGAITHEQYF
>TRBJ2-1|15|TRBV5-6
CASSLLGVAYNEQFF
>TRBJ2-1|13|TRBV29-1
CSVNPGSYNEQFF
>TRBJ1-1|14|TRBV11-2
CASSLDVTGTEAFF
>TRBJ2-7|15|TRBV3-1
CASSRLQGAVYEQYF
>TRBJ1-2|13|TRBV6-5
CASSPGHYYGYTF
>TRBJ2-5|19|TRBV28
CASSLQLPRSGGARETQYF
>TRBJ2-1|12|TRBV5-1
CASSSGPAGQFF
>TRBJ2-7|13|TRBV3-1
CASSRGVAGMQYF
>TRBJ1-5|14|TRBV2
CASSDGDWSRPQHF
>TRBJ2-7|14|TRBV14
CASSPFRGLHEQYF
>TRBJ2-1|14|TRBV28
CASSLAGGPNEQFF
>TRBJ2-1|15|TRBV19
CASSISRGLYNEQFF
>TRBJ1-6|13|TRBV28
CASSFFLKPPLHF
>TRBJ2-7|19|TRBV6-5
CASSSPGLAGAGSSYEQYF
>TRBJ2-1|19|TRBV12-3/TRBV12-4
CASTPFSPSGGSSYNEQFF
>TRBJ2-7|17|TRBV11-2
CASSPTPGTKTPYEQYF
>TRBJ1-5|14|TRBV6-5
CASSYSGSNQPQHF
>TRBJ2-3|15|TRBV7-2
CASSLVSQSTDTQYF
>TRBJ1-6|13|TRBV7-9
CASSLEDISPLHF
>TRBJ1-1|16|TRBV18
CASSPLSGTENTEAFF
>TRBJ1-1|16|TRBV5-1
CASSPYTGRLNTEAFF
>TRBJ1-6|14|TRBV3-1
CATSPDRGNSPLHF
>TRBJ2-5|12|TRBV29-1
CSVEFLGETQYF
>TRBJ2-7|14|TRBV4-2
CASSPRDRVYEQYF
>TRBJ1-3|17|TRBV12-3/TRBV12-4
CASSPRGRGLSGNTIYF
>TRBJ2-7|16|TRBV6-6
CASSYSGPKYPYEQYF
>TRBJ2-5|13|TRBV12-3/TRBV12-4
CASSLGQVETQYF
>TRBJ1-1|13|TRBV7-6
CASSLYRNTEAFF
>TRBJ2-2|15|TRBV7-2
CASSFRGTNTGELFF
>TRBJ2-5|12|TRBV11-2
CASSPHRETQYF
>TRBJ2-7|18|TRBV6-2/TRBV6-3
CASRPRDRGPNNSYEQYF
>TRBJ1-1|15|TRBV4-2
CASSREQGDGTEAFF
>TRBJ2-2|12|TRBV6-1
CASRGATGELFF
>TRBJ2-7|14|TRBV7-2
CASSLSAATYEQYF
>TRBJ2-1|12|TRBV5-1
CASSIGQSGQFF
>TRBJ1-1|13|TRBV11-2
CASSLGRATEAFF
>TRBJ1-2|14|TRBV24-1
CATSDAGQAYGYTF
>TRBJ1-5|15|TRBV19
CASSSGRVGDQPQHF
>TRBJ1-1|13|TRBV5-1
CASSLSHDTEAFF
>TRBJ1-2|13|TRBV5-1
CASSRGSNYDYTF
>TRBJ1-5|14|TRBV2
CASRAGQGSQPQHF
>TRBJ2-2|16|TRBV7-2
CASSRTGHLNTGELFF
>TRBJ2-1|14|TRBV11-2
CASSSTGYANEQFF
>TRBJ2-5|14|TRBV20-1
CSARVAGRGETQYF
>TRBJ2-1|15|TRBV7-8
CASSPGAGAYNEQFF
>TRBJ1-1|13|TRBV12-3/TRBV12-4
CASSSDTNTEAFF
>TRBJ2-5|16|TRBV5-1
CASSLAPGTDQETQYF
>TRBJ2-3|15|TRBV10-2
CASREAGGRADTQYF
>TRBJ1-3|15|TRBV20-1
CSANPLVPSGNTIYF
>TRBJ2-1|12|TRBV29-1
CSVGSGLREQFF
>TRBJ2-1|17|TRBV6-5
CASSHSGVLSSYNEQFF
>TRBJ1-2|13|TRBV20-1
CSAPGETASSYTF
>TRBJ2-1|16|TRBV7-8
CASSRQQGWGNNEQFF
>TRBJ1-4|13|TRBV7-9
CASVMAGAEKLFF
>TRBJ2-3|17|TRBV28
CASIRSGGITGTDTQYF
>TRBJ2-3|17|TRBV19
CASSPFGQQNYPDTQYF
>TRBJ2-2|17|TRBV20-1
CSARDVLGQGYTGELFF